This TCR beta chain was recorded in a study of OX40 agonist ivuxolimab in advanced cancers. For the study at large: Patients received intravenous ivuxolimab every 2 weeks at 0.01 to 10 mg/kg.

Trimming removed 4 bases from V and 2 bases from J, with 12 bases in between. The CDR3 sequence is 14 residues long. Germline assignment: CDR1 SGHDT and CDR2 YYEEEE. In the case of this clone: The antigen remains undetermined.

Study-wide findings and caveats: The average count of expanded clones was higher among CD8+ T cells than among CD4+. The study found among the lowest clonal expansion in partial responders at 0.1-3.0 mg/kg.

Assay used: immunoSEQ multiplex PCR; TCRdb lists only in-frame clones, some missing. The data show about 71,000 clones, about 78% seen once. The TCR comes from an adult with an advanced solid tumor such as melanoma, head and neck, liver or kidney cancer. The source was CD4+ or CD8+ T cells sorted from blood, collected in a trial of the OX40 agonist ivuxolimab. The V and J genes are TRBV5-6 and TRBJ2-5; the D is unclear. For the CDR3, the DNA is TGTGCCAGCAGCCCGAGGAACCGACAAGAGACCCAGTACTTC. Protein product: CASSPRNRQETQYF.